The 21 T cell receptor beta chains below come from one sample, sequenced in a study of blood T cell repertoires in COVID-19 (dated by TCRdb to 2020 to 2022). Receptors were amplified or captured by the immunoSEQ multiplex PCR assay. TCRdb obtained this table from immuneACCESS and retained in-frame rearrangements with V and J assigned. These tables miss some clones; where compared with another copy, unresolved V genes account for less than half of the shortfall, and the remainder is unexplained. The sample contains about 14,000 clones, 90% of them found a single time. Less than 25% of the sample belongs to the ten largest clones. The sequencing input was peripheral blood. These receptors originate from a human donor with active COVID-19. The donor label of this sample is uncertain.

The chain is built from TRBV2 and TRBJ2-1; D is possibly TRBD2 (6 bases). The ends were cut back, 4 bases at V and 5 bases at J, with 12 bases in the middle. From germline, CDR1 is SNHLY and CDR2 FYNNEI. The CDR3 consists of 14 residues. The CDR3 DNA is TGTGCCAGCAGTGTTGCGGGGCAAGACAATGAGCAGTTCTTC. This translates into CASSVAGQDNEQFF. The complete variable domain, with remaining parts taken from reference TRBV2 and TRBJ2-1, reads EPEVTQTPSHQVTQMGQEVILRCVPISNHLYFYWYRQILGQKVEFLVSFYNNEISEKSEIFDDQFSVERPDGSNFTLKIRSTKLEDSAMYFCASSVAGQDNEQFFGPGTRLTVL.

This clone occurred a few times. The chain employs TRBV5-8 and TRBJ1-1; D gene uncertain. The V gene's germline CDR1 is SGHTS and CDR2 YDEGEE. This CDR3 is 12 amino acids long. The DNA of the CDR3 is TGTGCAGCGACCCGGTCGGACACTGAAGCTTTCTTT. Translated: CAATRSDTEAFF.

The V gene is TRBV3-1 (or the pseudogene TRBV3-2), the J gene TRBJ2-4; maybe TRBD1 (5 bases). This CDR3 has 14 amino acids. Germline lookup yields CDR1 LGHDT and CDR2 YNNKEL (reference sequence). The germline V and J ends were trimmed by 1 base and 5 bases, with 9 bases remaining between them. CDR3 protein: CASSQALQENIQYF. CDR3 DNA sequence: TGTGCCAGCAGCCAAGCTTTACAGGAAAACATTCAGTACTTC.

The CDR3 region has the DNA TGTGCCAGCTCACTTACAGGGGTCCGGTTGAACACTGAAGCTTTCTTT. It translates to CASSLTGVRLNTEAFF. This chain links TRBV18 with TRBJ1-1, with 7 bases that match TRBD1. Germline V gene lookup returns CDR1 KGHSH and CDR2 LQKENI. CDR3 size: 16 residues. Trimming removed 4 bases from V and 0 bases from J; junction bases left unmatched: 8.

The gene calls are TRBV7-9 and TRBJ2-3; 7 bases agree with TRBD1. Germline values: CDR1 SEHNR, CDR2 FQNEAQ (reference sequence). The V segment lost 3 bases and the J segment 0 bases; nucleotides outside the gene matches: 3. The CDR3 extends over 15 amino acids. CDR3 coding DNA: TGTGCCAGCAGCTTCGACAGGGCAAGCACAGATACGCAGTATTTT. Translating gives CASSFDRASTDTQYF. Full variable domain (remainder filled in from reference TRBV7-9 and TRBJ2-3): DTGVSQNPRHKITKRGQNVTFRCDPISEHNRLYWYRQTLGQGPEFLTYFQNEAQLEKSRLLSDRFSAERPKGSFSTLEIQRTEQGDSAMYLCASSFDRASTDTQYFGPGTRLTVL.

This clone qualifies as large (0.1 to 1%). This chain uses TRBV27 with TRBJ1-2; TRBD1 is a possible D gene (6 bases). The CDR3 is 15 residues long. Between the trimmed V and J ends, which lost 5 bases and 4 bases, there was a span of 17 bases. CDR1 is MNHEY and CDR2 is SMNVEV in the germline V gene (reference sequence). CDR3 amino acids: CASSTHREGLYGYTF. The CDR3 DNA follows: TGTGCCAGCAGTACCCACAGGGAGGGACTCTATGGCTACACCTTC.

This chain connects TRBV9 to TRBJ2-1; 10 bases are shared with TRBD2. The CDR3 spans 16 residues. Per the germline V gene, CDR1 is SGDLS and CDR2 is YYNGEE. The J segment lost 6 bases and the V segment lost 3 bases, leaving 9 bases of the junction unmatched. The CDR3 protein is CASSDNLPSGGNEQFF. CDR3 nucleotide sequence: TGTGCCAGCAGCGACAATTTACCTAGCGGGGGCAATGAGCAGTTCTTC.

This chain's CDR3 is CAISEQGGQPQHF. CDR3 coding DNA: TGTGCCATCAGTGAGCAGGGTGGTCAGCCCCAGCATTTT. The chain recombines TRBV10-3 with TRBJ1-5, with D possibly TRBD1 on 5 matching bases. V lost 2 bases to trimming and J lost 6 bases, with 8 bases between them. This CDR3 has 13 amino acids. Germline lookup yields CDR1 ENHRY and CDR2 SYGVKD.

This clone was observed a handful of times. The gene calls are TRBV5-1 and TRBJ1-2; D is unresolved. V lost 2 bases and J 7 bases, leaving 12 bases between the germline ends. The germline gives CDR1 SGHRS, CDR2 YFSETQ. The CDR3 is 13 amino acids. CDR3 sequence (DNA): TGCGCCAGCAGCTTCGAGGGAATGGCTGGCTACACCTTC. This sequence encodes CASSFEGMAGYTF.

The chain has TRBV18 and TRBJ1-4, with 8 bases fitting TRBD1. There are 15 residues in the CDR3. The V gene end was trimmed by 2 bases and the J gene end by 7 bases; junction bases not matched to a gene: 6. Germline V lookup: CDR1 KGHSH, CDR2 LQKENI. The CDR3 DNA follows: TGTGCCAGCTCACCATCCACAGGGGGTGGTGAAAAACTGTTTTTT. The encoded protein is CASSPSTGGGEKLFF.

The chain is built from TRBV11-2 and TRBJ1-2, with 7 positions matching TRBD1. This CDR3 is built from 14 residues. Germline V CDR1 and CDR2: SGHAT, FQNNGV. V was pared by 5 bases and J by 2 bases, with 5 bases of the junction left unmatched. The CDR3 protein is CASSPGGQNYGYTF. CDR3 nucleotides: TGTGCCAGCAGCCCTGGGGGACAGAACTATGGCTACACCTTC.

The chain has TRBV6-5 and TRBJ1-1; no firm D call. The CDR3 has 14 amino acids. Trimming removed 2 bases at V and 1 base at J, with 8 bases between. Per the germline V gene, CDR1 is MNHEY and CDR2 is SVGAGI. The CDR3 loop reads CASSYSRGNTEAFF. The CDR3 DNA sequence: TGTGCCAGCAGTTACAGTCGGGGGAACACTGAAGCTTTCTTT.

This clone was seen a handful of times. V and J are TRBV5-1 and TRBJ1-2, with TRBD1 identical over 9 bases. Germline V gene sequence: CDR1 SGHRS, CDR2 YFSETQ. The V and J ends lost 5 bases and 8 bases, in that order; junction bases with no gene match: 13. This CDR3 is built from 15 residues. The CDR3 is CASSLNRGHAEGYTF. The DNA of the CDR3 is TGCGCCAGCAGTTTGAACAGGGGGCACGCGGAGGGCTACACCTTC.

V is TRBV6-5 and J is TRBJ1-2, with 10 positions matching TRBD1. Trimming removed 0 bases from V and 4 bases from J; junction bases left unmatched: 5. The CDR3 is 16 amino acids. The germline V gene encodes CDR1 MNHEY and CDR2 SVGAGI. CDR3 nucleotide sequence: TGTGCCAGCAGTTACTCGCGGACAGGGGGAGGCTATGGCTACACCTTC. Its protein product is CASSYSRTGGGYGYTF.

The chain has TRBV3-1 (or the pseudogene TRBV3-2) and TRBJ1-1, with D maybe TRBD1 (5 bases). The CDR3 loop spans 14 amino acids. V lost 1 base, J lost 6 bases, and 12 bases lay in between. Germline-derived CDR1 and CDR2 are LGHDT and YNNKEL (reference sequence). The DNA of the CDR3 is TGTGCCAGCAGCCAAGCCGCCAGGGTCGCTGAAGCTTTCTTT. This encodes CASSQAARVAEAFF.

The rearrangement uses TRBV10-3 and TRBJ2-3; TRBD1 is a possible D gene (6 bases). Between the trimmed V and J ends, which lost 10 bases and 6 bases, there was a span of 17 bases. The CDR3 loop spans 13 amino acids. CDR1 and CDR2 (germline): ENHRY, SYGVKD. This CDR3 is CATEQGSSDTQYF. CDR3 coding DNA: TGTGCCACCGAACAGGGTTCCAGCGATACGCAGTATTTT.

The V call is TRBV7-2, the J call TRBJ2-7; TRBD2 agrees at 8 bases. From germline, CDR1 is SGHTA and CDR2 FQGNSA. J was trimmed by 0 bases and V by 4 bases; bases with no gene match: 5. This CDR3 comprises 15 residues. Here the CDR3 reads CASSSEAGDSYEQYF. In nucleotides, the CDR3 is TGTGCCAGCAGCTCAGAAGCGGGGGACTCCTACGAGCAGTACTTC.

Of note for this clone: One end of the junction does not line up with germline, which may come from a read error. CDR3 sequence: CASSEGRGSYGYTF. The CDR3 DNA is TGTGCCAGCAGCGAAGGGCGGGGGAGCTATGGCTACACCTTC. The chain joins TRBV2 to TRBJ1-2; a possible D gene is TRBD1 (5 bases). The germline V gene encodes CDR1 SNHLY and CDR2 FYNNEI. The CDR3 contains 14 residues.

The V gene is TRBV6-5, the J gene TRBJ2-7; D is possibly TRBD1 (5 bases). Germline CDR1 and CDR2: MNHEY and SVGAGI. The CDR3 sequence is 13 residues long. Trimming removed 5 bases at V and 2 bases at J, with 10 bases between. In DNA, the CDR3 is TGTGCCAGCAGTCTCTGGGGCCCCTACGAGCAGTACTTC. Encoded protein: CASSLWGPYEQYF.

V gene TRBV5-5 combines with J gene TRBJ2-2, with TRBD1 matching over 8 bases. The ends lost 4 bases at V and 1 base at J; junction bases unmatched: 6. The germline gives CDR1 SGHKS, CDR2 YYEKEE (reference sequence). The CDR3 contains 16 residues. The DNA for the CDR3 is TGTGCCAGCAGCCCCCGGACAGGGAGGAACACCGGGGAGCTGTTTTTT. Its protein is CASSPRTGRNTGELFF.

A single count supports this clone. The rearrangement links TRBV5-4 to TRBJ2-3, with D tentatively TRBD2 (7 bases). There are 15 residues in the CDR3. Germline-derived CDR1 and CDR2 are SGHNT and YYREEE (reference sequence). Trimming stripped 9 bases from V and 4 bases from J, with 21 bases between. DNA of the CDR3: TGTGCCACCCGCCTTGGACTAGGGGGTTCAGATACGCAGTATTTT. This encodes CATRLGLGGSDTQYF.